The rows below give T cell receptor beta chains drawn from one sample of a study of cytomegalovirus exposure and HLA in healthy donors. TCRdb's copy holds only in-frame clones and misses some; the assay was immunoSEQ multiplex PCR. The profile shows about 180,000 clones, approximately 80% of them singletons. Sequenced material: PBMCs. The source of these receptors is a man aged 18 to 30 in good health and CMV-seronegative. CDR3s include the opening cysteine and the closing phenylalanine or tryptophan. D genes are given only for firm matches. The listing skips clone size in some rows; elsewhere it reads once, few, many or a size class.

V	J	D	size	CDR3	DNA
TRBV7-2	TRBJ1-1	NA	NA	CASSPRRQGRNTEAFF	TGTGCCAGCAGCCCACGGCGCCAGGGGCGGAACACTGAAGCTTTCTTT
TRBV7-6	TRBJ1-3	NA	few	CASSLSSGNTIYF	TGTGCCAGCAGCTTATCCTCCGGAAACACCATATATTTT
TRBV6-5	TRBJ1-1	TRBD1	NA	CASTRQGSNTEAFF	TGTGCCAGCACGAGACAGGGCTCGAACACTGAAGCTTTCTTT
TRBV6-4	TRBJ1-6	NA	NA	CASSDRQNSPLHF	TGTGCCAGCAGTGACAGACAGAATTCACCCCTCCACTTT
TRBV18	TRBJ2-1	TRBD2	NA	CASSLSGGPPNEQFF	TGTGCCAGCTCACTGAGCGGGGGGCCCCCTAATGAGCAGTTCTTC
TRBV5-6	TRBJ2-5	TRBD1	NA	CASSEDRAETQYF	TGTGCCAGCAGCGAGGACAGGGCGGAGACCCAGTACTTC
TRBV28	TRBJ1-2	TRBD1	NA	CASSLNRGRGYTF	TGTGCCAGCAGTTTAAACAGGGGCCGTGGCTACACCTTC
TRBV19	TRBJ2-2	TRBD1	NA	CASSLSTGGNTGELFF	TGTGCCAGTAGTCTCTCAACAGGGGGCAACACCGGGGAGCTGTTTTTT
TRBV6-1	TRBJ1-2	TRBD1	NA	CASRTGGGLRGYTF	TGTGCCAGCCGGACAGGGGGGGGTTTGAGAGGCTACACCTTC
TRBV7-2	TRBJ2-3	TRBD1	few	CASTRPGQGGDTQYF	TGTGCCAGCACCCGACCGGGACAGGGAGGAGATACGCAGTATTTT
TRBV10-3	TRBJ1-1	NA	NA	CAISEPTSAEAFF	TGTGCCATCAGTGAGCCAACCTCGGCTGAAGCTTTCTTT
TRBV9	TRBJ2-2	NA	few	CASSVANRLPGELFF	TGTGCCAGCAGCGTAGCTAACCGTCTCCCCGGGGAGCTGTTTTTT
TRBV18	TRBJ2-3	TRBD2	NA	CASSRRTSGGGSDTQYF	TGTGCCAGCTCACGTCGGACTAGCGGGGGAGGGTCAGATACGCAGTATTTT
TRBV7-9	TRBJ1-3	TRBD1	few	CASSSRQGSSGNTIYF	TGTGCCAGCAGCTCAAGACAGGGGAGCTCTGGAAACACCATATATTTT
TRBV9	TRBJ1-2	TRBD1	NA	CASSAYQSGGHGYTF	TGTGCCAGCAGCGCCTATCAATCAGGGGGGCATGGCTACACCTTC
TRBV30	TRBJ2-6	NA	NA	CAWRGGISGANVLTF	TGTGCCTGGAGGGGCGGGATCTCTGGGGCCAACGTCCTGACTTTC
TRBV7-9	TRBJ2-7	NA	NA	CASSLVPSSSYEQYF	TGTGCCAGCAGCTTAGTCCCCAGTTCCTCCTACGAGCAGTACTTC
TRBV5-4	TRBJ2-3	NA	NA	CASSLEFKRSSTDTQYF	TGTGCCAGCAGCTTGGAGTTTAAGCGATCTAGCACAGATACGCAGTATTTT
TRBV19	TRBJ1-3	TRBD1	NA	CASGRTGLNHGNTIYF	TGTGCCAGTGGGCGGACAGGGCTTAATCATGGAAACACCATATATTTT
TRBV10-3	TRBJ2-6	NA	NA	CAISEGLSGANVLTF	TGTGCCATCAGTGAGGGCCTCTCTGGGGCCAACGTCCTGACTTTC
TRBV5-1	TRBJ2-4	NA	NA	CASSFGQPLNIQYF	TGCGCCAGCAGCTTTGGACAACCATTAAACATTCAGTACTTC
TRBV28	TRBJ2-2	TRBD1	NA	CASSFGTGVGTGELFF	TGTGCCAGCAGTTTTGGGACAGGGGTAGGTACCGGGGAGCTGTTTTTT
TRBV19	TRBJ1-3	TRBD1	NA	CASRDRIRNTIYF	TGTGCCAGCAGGGACAGAATAAGAAACACCATATATTTT
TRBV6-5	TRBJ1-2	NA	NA	CASSLTGTTNYGYTF	TGTGCCAGCAGCCTTACCGGGACAACCAACTATGGCTACACCTTC
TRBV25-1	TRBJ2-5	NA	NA	CASSEGSGRQETQYF	TGTGCCAGCAGTGAGGGTAGCGGCCGCCAAGAGACCCAGTACTTC
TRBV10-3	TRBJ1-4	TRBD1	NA	CAISDRGPEKLFF	TGTGCCATCAGCGACAGGGGCCCTGAAAAACTGTTTTTT
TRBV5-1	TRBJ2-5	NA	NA	CASGPSRERQETQYF	TGCGCCAGCGGACCTTCTCGAGAGCGGCAAGAGACCCAGTACTTC
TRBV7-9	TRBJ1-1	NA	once	CASSYPPGNQNTEAFF	TGTGCCAGCAGCTACCCCCCGGGAAATCAGAACACTGAAGCTTTCTTT
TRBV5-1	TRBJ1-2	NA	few	CASSLAGRREGGYTF	TGCGCCAGCAGCTTGGCGGGACGGAGGGAGGGTGGCTACACCTTC
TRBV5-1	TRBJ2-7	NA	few	CASSLESGTYEQYF	TGCGCCAGCAGCTTGGAAAGCGGAACCTACGAGCAGTACTTC
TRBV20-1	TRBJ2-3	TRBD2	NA	CRGSGEDTQYF	TGCAGAGGGAGCGGGGAAGATACGCAGTATTTT
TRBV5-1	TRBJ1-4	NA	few	CASSPTGGNEKLFF	TGCGCCAGCAGCCCCACCGGGGGGAATGAAAAACTGTTTTTT
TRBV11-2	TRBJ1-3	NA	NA	CASSLRPTPSGNTIYF	TGTGCCAGCAGCCTTAGACCGACTCCCTCTGGAAACACCATATATTTT
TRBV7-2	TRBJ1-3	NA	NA	CASSLAPGRSRNTIYF	TGTGCCAGCAGCTTAGCCCCCGGGAGGAGCAGAAACACCATATATTTT
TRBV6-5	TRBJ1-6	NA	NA	CASSTGTANSPLHF	TGTGCCAGCAGCACCGGGACTGCTAATTCACCCCTCCACTTT
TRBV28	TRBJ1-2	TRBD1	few	CASGLQGGGYTF	TGTGCCAGCGGTTTACAGGGGGGCGGCTACACCTTC
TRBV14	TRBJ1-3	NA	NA	CASSQGPGTMGSGNTIYF	TGTGCCAGCAGCCAAGGGCCAGGAACAATGGGCTCTGGAAACACCATATATTTT
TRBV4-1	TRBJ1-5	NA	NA	CASSQDEGPNQPQHF	TGCGCCAGCAGCCAAGATGAGGGTCCCAATCAGCCCCAGCATTTT
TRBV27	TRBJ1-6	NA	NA	CASTRSSYNSPLHF	TGTGCCAGCACCCGGAGCTCCTATAATTCACCCCTCCACTTT
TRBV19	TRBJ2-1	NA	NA	CASTLAFGYNEQFF	TGTGCCAGTACCCTAGCGTTCGGCTACAATGAGCAGTTCTTC
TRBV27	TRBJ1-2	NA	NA	CASGTVLKGYPF	TGTGCCAGCGGGACTGTCCTCAAGGGCTACCCCTTC
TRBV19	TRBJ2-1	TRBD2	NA	CASSIERGGQNEQFF	TGTGCCAGTAGTATCGAGCGGGGGGGCCAAAATGAGCAGTTCTTC
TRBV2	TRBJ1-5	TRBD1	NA	CASSKWTGASNQPQHF	TGTGCCAGCAGCAAATGGACAGGGGCAAGCAATCAGCCCCAGCATTTT
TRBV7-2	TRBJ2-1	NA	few	CASSLTRGALRNEQFF	TGTGCCAGCAGCCTCACACGGGGGGCACTTAGGAATGAGCAGTTCTTC
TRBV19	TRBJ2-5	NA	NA	CASSIGQQGETQYF	TGTGCCAGTAGTATAGGACAGCAAGGAGAGACCCAGTACTTC
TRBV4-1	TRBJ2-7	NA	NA	CASSQGLATSSYEQYF	TGCGCCAGCAGCCAAGGCTTGGCGACTAGCTCCTACGAGCAGTACTTC
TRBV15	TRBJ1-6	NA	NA	CATSLRVTMPNSPLHF	TGTGCCACCAGCCTCAGGGTTACGATGCCTAATTCACCCCTCCACTTT
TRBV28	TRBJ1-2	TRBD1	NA	CASSLPDRGYGYTF	TGTGCCAGCAGTTTACCGGACAGGGGATATGGCTACACCTTC
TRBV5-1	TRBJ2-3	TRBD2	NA	CASSTSGGATQYF	TGCGCCAGCAGCACTAGCGGGGGGGCCACGCAGTATTTT
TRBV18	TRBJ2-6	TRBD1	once	CASSRFTGESGANVLTF	TGTGCCAGCTCACGGTTTACAGGGGAGTCTGGGGCCAACGTCCTGACTTTC
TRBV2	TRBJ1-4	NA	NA	CASLRAGLDDEKLFF	TGTGCCAGCCTTCGAGCGGGGTTGGATGATGAAAAACTGTTTTTT
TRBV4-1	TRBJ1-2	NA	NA	CASSPYVEGANGYTF	TGCGCCAGCAGCCCCTATGTTGAAGGAGCGAATGGCTACACCTTC
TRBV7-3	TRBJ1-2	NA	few	CASSPGTPGEGYTF	TGTGCCAGCAGCCCCGGGACTCCCGGAGAGGGCTACACCTTC
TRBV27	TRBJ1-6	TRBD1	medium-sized	CASRDRSNSPLHF	TGTGCCAGCCGGGACAGGTCAAATTCACCCCTCCACTTT
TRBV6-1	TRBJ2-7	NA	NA	CASTRQEGPYEQYF	TGTGCCAGCACTCGACAGGAAGGCCCCTACGAGCAGTACTTC
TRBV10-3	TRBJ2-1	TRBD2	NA	CAITGTSGGGEQFF	TGTGCCATCACCGGGACTAGCGGGGGGGGTGAGCAGTTCTTC
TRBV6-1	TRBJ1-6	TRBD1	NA	CAGGTAAQSPLHF	TGTGCCGGCGGGACAGCCGCCCAGTCACCCCTCCACTTT
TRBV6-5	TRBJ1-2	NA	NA	CASSYTPNGNYGYTF	TGTGCCAGCAGTTACACGCCCAACGGGAACTATGGCTACACCTTC
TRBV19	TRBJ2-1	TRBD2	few	CASSPTGTSGSLGNEQFF	TGTGCCAGTAGCCCAACCGGGACTAGCGGGAGCCTGGGCAATGAGCAGTTCTTC
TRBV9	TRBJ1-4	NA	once	CASSVLQGNEKLFF	TGTGCCAGCAGCGTGTTACAGGGTAATGAAAAACTGTTTTTT